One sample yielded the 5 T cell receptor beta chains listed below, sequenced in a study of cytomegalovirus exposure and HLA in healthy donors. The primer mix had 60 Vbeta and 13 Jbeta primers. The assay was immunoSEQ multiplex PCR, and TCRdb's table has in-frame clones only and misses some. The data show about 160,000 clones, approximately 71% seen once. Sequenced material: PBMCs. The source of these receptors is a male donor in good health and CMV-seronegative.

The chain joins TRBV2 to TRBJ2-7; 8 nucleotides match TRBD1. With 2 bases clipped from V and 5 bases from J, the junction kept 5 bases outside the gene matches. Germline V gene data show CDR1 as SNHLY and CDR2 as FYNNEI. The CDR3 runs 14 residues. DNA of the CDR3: TGTGCCAGCAGTGAACACAGGGGGGATAACGAGCAGTACTTC. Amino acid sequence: CASSEHRGDNEQYF.

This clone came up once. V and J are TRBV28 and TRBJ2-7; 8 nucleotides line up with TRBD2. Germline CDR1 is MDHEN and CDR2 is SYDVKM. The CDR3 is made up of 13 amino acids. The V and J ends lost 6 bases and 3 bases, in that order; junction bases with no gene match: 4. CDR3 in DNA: TGTGCCAGCAGGCTGGGACTAGTCTACGAGCAGTACTTC. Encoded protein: CASRLGLVYEQYF.

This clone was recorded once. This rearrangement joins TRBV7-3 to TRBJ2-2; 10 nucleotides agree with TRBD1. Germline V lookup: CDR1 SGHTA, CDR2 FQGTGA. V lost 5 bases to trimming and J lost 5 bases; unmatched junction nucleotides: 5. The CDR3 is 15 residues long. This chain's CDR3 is CASSPQGQGTGELFF. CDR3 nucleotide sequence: TGTGCCAGCAGCCCCCAGGGACAGGGGACCGGGGAGCTGTTTTTT.

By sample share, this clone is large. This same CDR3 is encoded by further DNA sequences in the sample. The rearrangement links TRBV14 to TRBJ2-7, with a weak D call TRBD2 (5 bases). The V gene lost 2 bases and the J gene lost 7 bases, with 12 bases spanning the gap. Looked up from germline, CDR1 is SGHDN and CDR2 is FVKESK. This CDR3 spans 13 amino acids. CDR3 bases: TGTGCCAGCAGCCAACCCCCCTCGGGGGAGCAGTACTTC. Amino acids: CASSQPPSGEQYF.

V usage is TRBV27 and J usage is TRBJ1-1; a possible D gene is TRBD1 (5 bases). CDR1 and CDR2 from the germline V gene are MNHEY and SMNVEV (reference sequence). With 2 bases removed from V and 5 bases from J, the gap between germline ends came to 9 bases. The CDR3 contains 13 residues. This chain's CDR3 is CASSLAGRTEAFF. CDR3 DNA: TGTGCCAGCAGTTTAGCAGGGCGGACTGAAGCTTTCTTT.